Listed here are 25 T cell receptor beta chains from one sample, sequenced in a study of T cells in localized non-small cell lung cancer. The method was immunoSEQ multiplex PCR; TCRdb's version includes in-frame clones alone and lacks a portion of them. This sample has under 3,000 clones; approximately 24% occur once, and the top ten carry roughly 19%. This specimen consisted of normal lung tissue next to the tumor, obtained before any cancer treatment. All receptors derive from a female donor with stage II lung adenocarcinoma.

CDR3 region: CASSSRQGSETQYF. Written as DNA, the CDR3 is TGCGCCAGCAGCTCTAGACAGGGTAGCGAGACCCAGTACTTC. This chain uses TRBV5-1 with TRBJ2-5; 7 bases line up with TRBD1. The CDR3 sequence is 14 residues long. The germline gives CDR1 SGHRS, CDR2 YFSETQ. With 3 bases clipped from V and 5 bases from J, the junction kept 7 bases outside the gene matches.

This chain links TRBV11-3 with TRBJ2-2; TRBD1 might be the D (6 bases). The V and J ends lost 5 bases and 1 base respectively, with 14 bases between them. This CDR3 contains 16 residues. Germline values: CDR1 SGHNT, CDR2 YENEEA. The CDR3 sequence: CASSAEDSLNTGELFF. The CDR3 nucleotides read TGTGCCAGCAGCGCAGAGGACAGCCTGAACACCGGGGAGCTGTTTTTT.

There are a few counts of this clone. CDR3 residues: CASSETSNEVETQYF. The CDR3 bases are TGTGCCAGCAGCGAAACTAGCAACGAGGTGGAGACCCAGTACTTC. V usage is TRBV11-3 and J usage is TRBJ2-5; D may be TRBD2 (6 bases). Germline V CDR1 and CDR2: SGHNT, YENEEA. There are 15 residues in the CDR3. V dropped 5 bases and J dropped 5 bases, with 18 bases sitting between them.

This clone was seen a few times. The chain uses TRBV9 and TRBJ1-5, with 8 bases identical to TRBD1. This CDR3 spans 14 amino acids. Germline lookup yields CDR1 SGDLS and CDR2 YYNGEE. V was clipped by 5 bases and J by 8 bases; unmatched bases: 9. This CDR3 is CASRAGQGREPQHF. The CDR3 DNA sequence: TGTGCCAGCAGGGCCGGACAGGGAAGGGAGCCCCAGCATTTT.

By share of the sample, this clone is medium-sized. The chain employs TRBV6-1 and TRBJ2-7, with unresolved D. This CDR3 has 14 amino acids. In germline, CDR1 is MNHNS, CDR2 SASEGT. V shed 0 bases and J shed 0 bases, with 6 bases lying between them. The CDR3 coding sequence is TGTGCCAGCAGTGAAGCAGCCACCTCCTACGAGCAGTACTTC. This codes for CASSEAATSYEQYF.

This clone has a handful of counts. CDR3 nucleotide sequence: TGCGCCAGCAGCCCCCCCGGGGGGCGCATCTCTGAAGCTTTCTTT. Amino acids: CASSPPGGRISEAFF. The chain couples TRBV10-1 to TRBJ1-1; perhaps TRBD1 as D (6 bases). This CDR3 region has 15 residues. Germline CDR1 reads WNHNN; CDR2 reads SYGVQD (reference sequence). Trimming took 6 bases from V and 6 from J, leaving 20 bases between them.

This sequence joins TRBV5-1 and TRBJ2-7, with a weak D call TRBD1 (6 bases). Deletions cut 8 bases from V and 0 bases from J, with 15 bases between. This CDR3 spans 14 amino acids. CDR1 is SGHRS, CDR2 YFSETQ, per germline. The CDR3 here is CASGEQGSSYEQYF. In nucleotides, the CDR3 is TGCGCCAGTGGGGAACAGGGAAGCTCCTACGAGCAGTACTTC. Looking up the rest from reference TRBV5-1 and TRBJ2-7 gives the full variable domain: KAGVTQTPRYLIKTRGQQVTLSCSPISGHRSVSWYQQTPGQGLQFLFEYFSETQRNKGNFPGRFSGRQFSNSRSEMNVSTLELGDSALYLCASGEQGSSYEQYFGPGTRLTVT.

There are a few counts of this clone. This chain links TRBV5-1 with TRBJ1-1, with unresolved D. CDR1 and CDR2 from the germline V gene are SGHRS and YFSETQ. This CDR3 contains 14 residues. The ends were cut back, 4 bases at V and 4 bases at J, with 14 bases in the middle. Here the CDR3 reads CASSISLSGTEAFF. DNA of the CDR3: TGCGCCAGCAGCATAAGCCTTTCCGGCACTGAAGCTTTCTTT.

Relative to its sample, this clone is medium-sized. The gene calls are TRBV6-7 and TRBJ2-2; D is perhaps TRBD2 (6 bases). TRBV6-7 is an open reading frame whose function is uncertain. Trimming took 2 bases from V and 2 from J, leaving 12 bases between them. The length of the CDR3 is 16 residues. CDR3 residues: CASSYPGTFNTGELFF. CDR3 DNA sequence: TGTGCCAGCAGTTACCCCGGGACTTTTAACACCGGGGAGCTGTTTTTT.

The chain has TRBV6-8 and TRBJ2-3; D gene uncertain. The ends were cut back, 6 bases at V and 2 bases at J, with 9 bases in the middle. Germline CDR1 MNHGY, CDR2 SAAAGT. The CDR3 spans 13 residues. The CDR3 here is CASSDRNTDTQYF. The DNA of the CDR3 is TGTGCCAGCAGCGATAGGAACACAGATACGCAGTATTTT.

In its sample, this clone ranks as medium-sized. This chain uses TRBV6-8 with TRBJ1-1; maybe TRBD1 (5 bases). The germline V gene encodes CDR1 MNHGY and CDR2 SAAAGT. The CDR3 extends over 12 amino acids. V gave up 6 bases and J gave up 6 bases, with 11 bases separating them. CDR3 in amino acids: CASREGWPEAFF. In DNA, the CDR3 is TGTGCCAGCAGGGAGGGGTGGCCTGAAGCTTTCTTT.

This clone was counted between two and nine times. V gene TRBV19 combines with J gene TRBJ1-6; 9 bases agree with TRBD1. The V segment lost 8 bases and the J segment 10 bases; nucleotides outside the gene matches: 9. The CDR3 has 14 amino acids. Germline CDR1 reads LNHDA; CDR2 reads SQIVND (reference sequence). This chain's CDR3 is CASCVDRGRSPLHF. For the CDR3, the DNA is TGTGCCAGTTGCGTGGACAGGGGTCGATCACCCCTCCACTTT.

There are a few counts of this clone. The rearrangement uses TRBV11-3 and TRBJ2-5, with D possibly matching TRBD1 (5 bases). The CDR3 sequence is 15 residues long. Trimming stripped 5 bases from V and 7 bases from J, with 20 bases between. Germline-derived CDR1 and CDR2 are SGHNT and YENEEA. This CDR3 is CASSARTNEGVTQYF. CDR3 nucleotides: TGTGCCAGCAGCGCACGGACAAACGAAGGAGTGACCCAGTACTTC.

By frequency in the sample, this clone is large (0.1 to 1%). The J gene is TRBJ1-1, the V gene TRBV9, with D unresolved. The CDR3 covers 13 residues. Trimming stripped 4 bases from V and 6 bases from J, with 13 bases between. Germline CDR1 SGDLS, CDR2 YYNGEE. The CDR3 protein is CASSSYLWPEAFF. CDR3 nucleotides: TGTGCCAGCAGCTCCTACCTCTGGCCTGAAGCTTTCTTT.

CDR3 DNA sequence: TGTGCCAGCAGCTTCCCCTCCAGACGGAGACTCGCAACTAATGAAAAACTGTTTTTT. It specifies CASSFPSRRRLATNEKLFF. The chain combines TRBV11-3 with TRBJ1-4; D not certain. The CDR3 spans 19 residues. The V and J ends lost 3 bases and 0 bases respectively, with 20 bases between them. Looked up from germline, CDR1 is SGHNT and CDR2 is YENEEA.

The chain links TRBV30 to TRBJ2-7, with D perhaps matching TRBD1 or TRBD2 (5 bases each). The CDR3 sequence is 14 residues long. Trimming stripped 4 bases from V and 0 bases from J, with 13 bases between. Germline CDR1 reads GTSNPN; CDR2 reads SVGIG (reference sequence). CDR3 DNA: TGTGCCTGGAAGAAGAAGGGGAGCTCCTACGAGCAGTACTTC. It translates to CAWKKKGSSYEQYF.

By sample fraction, this clone is large. J is TRBJ1-1 and V is TRBV11-3; TRBD1 matches 10 bases. The CDR3 extends over 17 amino acids. Germline lookup yields CDR1 SGHNT and CDR2 YENEEA. The V gene end was trimmed by 5 bases and the J gene end by 0 bases; junction bases not matched to a gene: 9. The CDR3 reads CASSMGQGPGMNTEAFF. CDR3 sequence (DNA): TGTGCCAGCAGCATGGGACAGGGGCCGGGAATGAACACTGAAGCTTTCTTT.

This clone was detected only a few times. The J gene is TRBJ1-2, the V gene TRBV15; TRBD1 is a possible D gene (5 bases). Germline loops: CDR1 LNHNV, CDR2 YYDKDF (reference sequence). CDR3 length equals 14 residues. V was pared by 1 base and J by 2 bases, with 8 bases between. CDR3 protein: CATSRGGDNYGYTF. CDR3 bases: TGTGCCACCAGCAGAGGAGGGGACAACTATGGCTACACCTTC.

The gene calls are TRBV30 and TRBJ1-1, with D perhaps matching TRBD1 (6 bases). Germline CDR1 and CDR2: GTSNPN and SVGIG (reference sequence). V lost 5 bases and J 2 bases, leaving 24 bases between the germline ends. The CDR3 has 17 amino acids. For the CDR3, the DNA is TGTGCCTGGTTCCCCAGGGGAAGGGGGGCATTTAACACTGAAGCTTTCTTT. Its protein is CAWFPRGRGAFNTEAFF.

By sample share, this clone is medium-sized (0.01 to 0.1%). V usage is TRBV6-8 and J usage is TRBJ1-4, with D uncertain. Trimming left V 5 bases short and J 2 bases short, with 12 bases between. The CDR3 runs 15 residues. Germline values: CDR1 MNHGY, CDR2 SAAAGT. CDR3 amino acids: CASSVQIGTNEKLFF. In DNA form, the CDR3 reads TGTGCCAGCAGTGTCCAGATAGGGACTAATGAAAAACTGTTTTTT.

By proportion, this clone is medium-sized (0.01 to 0.1%). The rearrangement joins TRBV6-8 to TRBJ1-2; the D gene is possibly TRBD1 (5 bases). The CDR3 runs 13 residues. The V gene's germline CDR1 is MNHGY and CDR2 SAAAGT. Trimming took off 8 bases at V and 4 bases at J, with 14 bases between the two ends. The CDR3 nucleotides are TGTGCCAGCGGATTGGCAGGGAGCTATGGCTACACCTTC. This gives the protein CASGLAGSYGYTF.

The CDR3 sequence: CAIDGGLPDTQYF. The CDR3 DNA is TGTGCTATCGACGGGGGGCTCCCAGATACGCAGTATTTT. V is TRBV12-5 and J is TRBJ2-3, with D maybe TRBD2 (7 bases). The V gene's germline CDR1 is LGHNT and CDR2 FRNRAP. With 10 bases removed from V and 4 bases from J, the gap between germline ends came to 15 bases. The CDR3 sequence is 13 residues long.

This chain connects TRBV29-1 to TRBJ2-3; 8 nucleotides match TRBD2. V trimming: 3 bases; J trimming: 4 bases; junction bases outside the gene matches: 18. The CDR3 has 18 amino acids. Per germline, CDR1 SQVTM and CDR2 ANQGSEA. The CDR3 region has the DNA TGCAGCGTTGATTGGCTAGCGGGTCCACCTAAGGGGGCAGATACGCAGTATTTT. Residues: CSVDWLAGPPKGADTQYF.

There are a few counts of this clone. This chain connects TRBV7-4 to TRBJ2-7; 9 nucleotides line up with TRBD1. Germline V CDR1 and CDR2: SGHVT, SQSDAQ. V was clipped by 6 bases and J by 5 bases; unmatched bases: 5. This CDR3 is built from 13 residues. Here the CDR3 reads CASSRTGADEQYF. DNA for the CDR3: TGTGCCAGCAGTCGGACAGGGGCGGACGAGCAGTACTTC.

As concerns this clone: Germline is not matched at one junction end, which may reflect a read error. The gene calls are TRBV6-1 and TRBJ1-2, with 9 nucleotides matching TRBD1. Germline V gene lookup returns CDR1 MNHNS and CDR2 SASEGT. This CDR3 contains 15 residues. The CDR3 region has the DNA TGTGCCATCAGTGAAGGGACAGGGTGGGACTATGGCTACACCTTC. Translated: CAISEGTGWDYGYTF.